A selection of T cell receptor beta chains follows, all from one sample in a study of cytomegalovirus exposure and HLA in healthy donors. The data were produced by immunoSEQ multiplex PCR, yet TCRdb's version contains in-frame clones alone and is incomplete. The table lists 140,000 or so clones, approximately 76% of them singletons, with approximately 2% in the top ten. What was sequenced was PBMCs. The receptors here all came from a man aged 40-49 years in good health and CMV-seronegative. The CDR3 runs from the conserved cysteine through the conserved F or W. The order of the fields is D gene, V gene, clone size, J gene, CDR3 DNA, CDR3 protein. D genes are given only for firm matches. Clone sizes are given selectively: once, few, many, or a class where the clone is expanded.

TRBD1	TRBV28	-	TRBJ1-5	TGTGCCAGCACCCCGGGACAGGGGAGTCAGCCCCAGCATTTT	CASTPGQGSQPQHF
-	TRBV27	-	TRBJ1-5	TGTGCCAGCAGTCTGGGAGTTAATCAGCCCCAGCATTTT	CASSLGVNQPQHF
-	TRBV5-8	-	TRBJ2-7	TGTGCCAGCAACCAACCGGGGGACTACGAGCAGTACTTC	CASNQPGDYEQYF
-	TRBV6-6	few	TRBJ1-3	TGTGCCAGCTCGCTACCCGACGGGGGGATTGGAAACACCATATATTTT	CASSLPDGGIGNTIYF
TRBD2	TRBV6-1	-	TRBJ2-5	TGTGCCAGCAGGACCGGGACTAGCGGGTCCCGGGAGCAGTACTTC	CASRTGTSGSREQYF
-	TRBV11-1	-	TRBJ2-7	TGTGCCAGCAGCTTCAGGGGTGGCCCCTACGAGCAGTACTTC	CASSFRGGPYEQYF
TRBD2	TRBV5-1	-	TRBJ2-7	TGCGCCAGCAGGCTTGCTAGCGGAACCTACGAGCAGTACTTC	CASRLASGTYEQYF
TRBD1	TRBV5-1	-	TRBJ2-1	TGCGCCAGCAGCTCCCAGGATGGACAGGGCTGGAGCTCCTACAATGAGCAGTTCTTC	CASSSQDGQGWSSYNEQFF
TRBD2	TRBV28	-	TRBJ2-1	TGTGCCAGCAGTACACTCTCGGGACTAGCGGGAGGCAATGAGCAGTTCTTC	CASSTLSGLAGGNEQFF
-	TRBV9	-	TRBJ2-2	TGTGCCAGCAGCGCAACAGGGTTCCCCGGGGAGCTGTTTTTT	CASSATGFPGELFF
-	TRBV4-1	-	TRBJ2-2	TGCGCCAGCAGCCAACCACTCTCCACCGGGGAGCTGTTTTTT	CASSQPLSTGELFF
-	TRBV4-1	-	TRBJ2-7	TGCGCCAGCAGCCAAGAGGCGGCTAGCTACGAGCAGTACTTC	CASSQEAASYEQYF
-	TRBV4-2	-	TRBJ1-4	TGTGCCAGCAGCTCCACGGGAGGCTTGTTTTTT	CASSSTGGLFF
TRBD2	TRBV13	-	TRBJ2-1	TGTGCCAGCAGCCATTTTGGGCTAGCGGGAGGGCCCGCGGTAGTCGACAATGAGCAGTTCTTC	CASSHFGLAGGPAVVDNEQFF
TRBD1	TRBV4-2	once	TRBJ1-1	TGTGCCAGCAGCCGGATTATTCTTACAGGGGGTGAAGTCTCTCCGGGCACTGAAGCTTTCTTT	CASSRIILTGGEVSPGTEAFF
TRBD2	TRBV18	-	TRBJ2-2	TGTGCCAGCTCACCACCGGGGACTAGCGGTATCGGGGAGCTGTTTTTT	CASSPPGTSGIGELFF
-	TRBV30	-	TRBJ1-5	TGTGCCTGGAGTGCGAGAACAGAGATCTATCAGCCCCAGCATTTT	CAWSARTEIYQPQHF
-	TRBV14	once	TRBJ2-7	TGTGCCAGCAGCCCCCGGCTGGGAGGATACGAGCAGTACTTC	CASSPRLGGYEQYF
-	TRBV6-5	-	TRBJ2-1	TGTGCCGCCCAGCAGGGTTTTGGTGAGCAGTTCTTC	CAAQQGFGEQFF
-	TRBV28	-	TRBJ2-5	TGTGCCAGCAGTCCCACAGAGTCCCAAGAGACCCAGTACTTC	CASSPTESQETQYF
TRBD2	TRBV4-3	-	TRBJ2-3	TGCGCCAGCAGCCAAGAACTGGGACTAGCGGGGGGACCCTCCTATTTT	CASSQELGLAGGPSYF
-	TRBV10-3	-	TRBJ1-1	TGTGCCATCAGTAGTTTAGACGGCGGAATGAACACTGAAGCTTTCTTT	CAISSLDGGMNTEAFF
-	TRBV4-1	-	TRBJ1-4	TGCGCCAGCAGCCCTATATTCCGAACTAATGAAAAACTGTTTTTT	CASSPIFRTNEKLFF
TRBD2	TRBV5-4	-	TRBJ2-5	TGTGCCAGCAGCTTGGGGCGGGAGCACGAAGAGACCCAGTACTTC	CASSLGREHEETQYF
-	TRBV4-1	-	TRBJ1-2	TGCGCCAGCAGCTATTCAAGACTGTCGGGAGACTATGGCTACACCTTC	CASSYSRLSGDYGYTF
TRBD1	TRBV6-6	-	TRBJ1-2	TGTGCCAGCAGCCAGGGACAGCTCTATGGCTACACCTTC	CASSQGQLYGYTF
-	TRBV7-2	-	TRBJ2-3	TGTGCCAGCAGCTTAGGACAGCACTTAGATACGCAGTATTTT	CASSLGQHLDTQYF
-	TRBV9	-	TRBJ1-4	TGTGCCAGCAGCGGATCGCAGACAGATTACACAACTAATGAAAAACTGTTTTTT	CASSGSQTDYTTNEKLFF